The clone carrying this TCR beta chain came up many times. Germline CDR1 is MNHNS and CDR2 is SASEGT. Trimming removed 5 bases from V and 8 bases from J, with 9 bases in between. The CDR3 totals 11 residues. This entry is derived from a study of T cells in Graves' hyperthyroidism and ophthalmopathy. Amplification of TCR beta CDR3 regions used RNA as the template. Initially, a first-round RT-PCR of the TCR CDR3 employed the HTBI primer set. TCRdb re-called the multiplex PCR reads with MiXCR, one entry per CDR3 protein. Here the sample spans about 380,000 distinct CDR3 sequences, less than 20% being singletons.

Specimen: blood. This clonotype was sampled from a man aged 18 to 30 with Graves' ophthalmopathy. The V and J genes are TRBV6-1 and TRBJ1-2, with a weak D call TRBD1 (5 bases). This CDR3 reads CASSPGRGYTF. Here the CDR3 DNA reads TGTGCCAGCAGTCCAGGGAGAGGCTACACCTTC.